This TCR beta chain is drawn from a study of T cell therapy after organ transplantation. Time point in this sample: 4-8 weeks after completion of therapy. The table came from immunoSEQ multiplex PCR; TCRdb's copy has only in-frame clones and leaves some out. Of fewer than 25,000 clones listed, around 81% are singletons. This clone was counted once. Its specificity is unknown. The receptor was isolated from a human patient who had received a solid organ transplant and had CMV disease. Some T cells may be supplied by the graft donor. Sequences were derived from CD8+ T cells from blood, sampled after autologous CMV-specific T cell therapy.

CDR3 in amino acids: CASSIDSWTNYGYTF. In DNA form, the CDR3 reads TGTGCCAGTAGTATAGATTCATGGACGAACTATGGCTACACCTTC. The chain joins TRBV19 to TRBJ1-2; no definite D call. Trimming shortened V by 0 bases and J by 2 bases, and 10 bases separated the two germline ends. The CDR3 runs to 15 residues. CDR1 and CDR2 from the germline V gene are LNHDA and SQIVND (reference sequence). Using reference TRBV19 and TRBJ1-2 for the parts outside the CDR3, the full variable domain is DGGITQSPKYLFRKEGQNVTLSCEQNLNHDAMYWYRQDPGQGLRLIYYSQIVNDFQKGDIAEGYSVSREKKESFPLTVTSAQKNPTAFYLCASSIDSWTNYGYTFGSGTRLTVV.